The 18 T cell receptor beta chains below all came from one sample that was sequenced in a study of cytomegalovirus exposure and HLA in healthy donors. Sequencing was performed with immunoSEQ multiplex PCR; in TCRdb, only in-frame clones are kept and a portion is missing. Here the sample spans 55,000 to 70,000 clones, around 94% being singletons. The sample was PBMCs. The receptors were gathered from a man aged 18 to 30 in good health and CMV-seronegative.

CDR3 bases: TGTGCCAGCAGCGTCGCTTGGACAGGGGATGAAAAACTGTTTTTT. Its protein is CASSVAWTGDEKLFF. V gene TRBV5-5 combines with J gene TRBJ1-4; 9 positions match TRBD1. This CDR3 is built from 15 residues. V lost 4 bases, J lost 6 bases, and 7 bases stayed unmatched. CDR1 SGHKS and CDR2 YYEKEE come from the germline V gene (reference sequence).

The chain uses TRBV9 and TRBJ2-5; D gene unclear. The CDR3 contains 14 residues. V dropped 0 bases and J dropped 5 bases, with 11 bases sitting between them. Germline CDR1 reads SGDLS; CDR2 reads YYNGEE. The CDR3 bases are TGTGCCAGCAGCGTAGAGGTAGCAAGGGAGACCCAGTACTTC. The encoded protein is CASSVEVARETQYF.

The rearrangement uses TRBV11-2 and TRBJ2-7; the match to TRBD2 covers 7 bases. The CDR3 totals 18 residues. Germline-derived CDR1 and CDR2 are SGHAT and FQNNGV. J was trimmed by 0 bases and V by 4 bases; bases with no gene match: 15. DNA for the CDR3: TGTGCCAGCAGCTCGACCGGGGGGTGGACACCCAGCTCCTACGAGCAGTACTTC. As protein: CASSSTGGWTPSSYEQYF.

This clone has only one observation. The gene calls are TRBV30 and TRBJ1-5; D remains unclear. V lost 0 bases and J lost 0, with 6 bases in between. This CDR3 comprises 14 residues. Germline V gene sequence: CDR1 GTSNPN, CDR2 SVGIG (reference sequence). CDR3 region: CAWSVGGSNQPQHF. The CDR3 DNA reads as TGTGCCTGGAGTGTAGGAGGTAGCAATCAGCCCCAGCATTTT.

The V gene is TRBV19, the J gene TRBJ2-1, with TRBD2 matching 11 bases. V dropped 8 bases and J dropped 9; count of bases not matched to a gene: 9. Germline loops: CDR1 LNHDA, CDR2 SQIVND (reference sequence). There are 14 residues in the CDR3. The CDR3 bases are TGTGCCAGTTTGGGACTAGCGGAGGAACTTGAGCAGTTCTTC. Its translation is CASLGLAEELEQFF.

In DNA, the CDR3 is TGTGCCAGCAGTTACTCTTCGGGAGGCTACACCTTC. Amino acid sequence: CASSYSSGGYTF. The V call is TRBV6-5, the J call TRBJ1-2; D remains ambiguous. Trimming took off 0 bases at V and 8 bases at J, with 7 bases between the two ends. This CDR3 spans 12 amino acids. The germline gives CDR1 MNHEY, CDR2 SVGAGI.

CDR3 in amino acids: CASSTQTERYGYTF. The CDR3 nucleotides are TGTGCCAGCAGCACCCAGACGGAGAGATATGGCTACACCTTC. The V call is TRBV7-9, the J call TRBJ1-2, with D uncertain. V was shortened by 5 bases and J by 5 bases, with 15 bases between the two germline ends. CDR1 is SEHNR, CDR2 FQNEAQ, per germline (reference sequence). The CDR3 has 14 residues.

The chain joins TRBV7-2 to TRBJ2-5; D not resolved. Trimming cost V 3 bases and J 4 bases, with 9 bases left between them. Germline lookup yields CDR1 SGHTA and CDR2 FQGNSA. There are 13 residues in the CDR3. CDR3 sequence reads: CASSLRSGETQYF. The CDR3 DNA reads TGTGCCAGCAGCTTGCGCTCTGGAGAGACCCAGTACTTC.

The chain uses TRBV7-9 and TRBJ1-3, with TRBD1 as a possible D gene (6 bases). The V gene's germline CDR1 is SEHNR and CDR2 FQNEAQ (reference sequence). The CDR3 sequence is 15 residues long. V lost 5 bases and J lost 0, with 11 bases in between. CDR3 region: CASSVGTNSGNTIYF. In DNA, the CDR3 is TGTGCCAGCAGCGTCGGGACAAACTCTGGAAACACCATATATTTT.

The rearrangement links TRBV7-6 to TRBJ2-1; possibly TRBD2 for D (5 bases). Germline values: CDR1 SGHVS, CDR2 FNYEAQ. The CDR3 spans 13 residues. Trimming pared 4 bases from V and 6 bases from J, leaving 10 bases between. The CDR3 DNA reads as TGTGCCAGCAGCTACGACTACGCCAATGAGCAGTTCTTC. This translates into CASSYDYANEQFF.

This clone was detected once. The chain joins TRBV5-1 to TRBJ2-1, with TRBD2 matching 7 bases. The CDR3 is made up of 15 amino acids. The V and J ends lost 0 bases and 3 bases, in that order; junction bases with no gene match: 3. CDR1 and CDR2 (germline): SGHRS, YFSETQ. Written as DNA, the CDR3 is TGCGCCAGCAGCTTGGCGGGGGGACGCTACAATGAGCAGTTCTTC. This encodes CASSLAGGRYNEQFF.

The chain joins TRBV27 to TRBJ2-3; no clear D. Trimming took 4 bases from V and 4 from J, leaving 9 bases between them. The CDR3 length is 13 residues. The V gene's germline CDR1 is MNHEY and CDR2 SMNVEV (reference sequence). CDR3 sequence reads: CASSSSRADTQYF. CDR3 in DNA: TGTGCCAGCAGTTCCTCCCGGGCAGATACGCAGTATTTT.

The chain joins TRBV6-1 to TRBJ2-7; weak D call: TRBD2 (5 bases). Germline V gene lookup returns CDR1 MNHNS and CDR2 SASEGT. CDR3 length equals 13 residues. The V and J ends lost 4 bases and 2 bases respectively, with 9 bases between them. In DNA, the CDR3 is TGTGCCAGCAGTGGGGAGAGTCCCTACGAGCAGTACTTC. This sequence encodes CASSGESPYEQYF.

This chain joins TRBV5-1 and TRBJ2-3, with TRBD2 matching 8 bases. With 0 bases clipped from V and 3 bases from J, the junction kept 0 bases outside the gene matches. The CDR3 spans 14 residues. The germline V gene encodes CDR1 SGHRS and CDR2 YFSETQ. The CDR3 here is CASSLGGRTDTQYF. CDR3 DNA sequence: TGCGCCAGCAGCTTGGGCGGGAGGACAGATACGCAGTATTTT.

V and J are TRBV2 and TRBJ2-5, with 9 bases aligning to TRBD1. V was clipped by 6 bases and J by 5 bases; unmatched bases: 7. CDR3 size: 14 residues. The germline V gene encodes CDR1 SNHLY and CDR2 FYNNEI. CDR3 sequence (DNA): TGTGCCAGCAGCCAGGGGACAGGGTGGGAGACCCAGTACTTC. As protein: CASSQGTGWETQYF.

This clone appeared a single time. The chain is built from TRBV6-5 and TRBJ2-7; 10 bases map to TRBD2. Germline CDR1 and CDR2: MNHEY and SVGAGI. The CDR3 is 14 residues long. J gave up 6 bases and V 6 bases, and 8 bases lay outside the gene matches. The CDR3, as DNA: TGTGCCAGCAGCGTCAGGAGCGGGAGGGGCGAGCAGTACTTC. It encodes CASSVRSGRGEQYF.

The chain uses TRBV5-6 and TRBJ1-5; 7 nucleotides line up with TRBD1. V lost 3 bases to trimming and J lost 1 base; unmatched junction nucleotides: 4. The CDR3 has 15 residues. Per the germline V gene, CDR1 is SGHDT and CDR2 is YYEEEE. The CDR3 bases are TGTGCCAGCAGCTACAGGGGACGGAGCAATCAGCCCCAGCATTTT. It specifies CASSYRGRSNQPQHF.

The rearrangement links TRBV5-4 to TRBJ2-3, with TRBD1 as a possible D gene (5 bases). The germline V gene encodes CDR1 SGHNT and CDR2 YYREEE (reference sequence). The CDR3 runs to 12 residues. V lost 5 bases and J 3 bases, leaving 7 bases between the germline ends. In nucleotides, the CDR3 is TGTGCCAGCAGTCCAGGGACAGATACGCAGTATTTT. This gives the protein CASSPGTDTQYF.